This T cell receptor beta chain is from a study of cytomegalovirus exposure and HLA in healthy donors. Remarks on this clone: Its antigen is as yet unknown.

Clones were sequenced by immunoSEQ multiplex PCR, and TCRdb holds only the in-frame ones, with some missing. The table includes about 200,000 clones, roughly 91% detected once. Study results and limitations: Confirmation in vitro established that three CMV-associated chains were specific for CMV antigens.

CDR1 is MNHNS, CDR2 SASEGT, per germline. V lost 3 bases, J lost 3 bases, and 7 bases stayed unmatched. This CDR3 is 15 amino acids long. The TCR was taken from a woman aged 18-29 years in good health and CMV-seropositive. The rearrangement links TRBV6-1 to TRBJ1-1; 7 bases map to TRBD1. Sequenced sample: PBMCs. The CDR3 sequence: CASSDYWDSYTEAFF. CDR3 DNA sequence: TGTGCCAGCAGTGACTACTGGGACAGTTACACTGAAGCTTTCTTT.